Following are 19 T cell receptor beta chains from one sample sequenced in a study of CD8+CD57+ T cells in acquired aplastic anemia. Profiling that covered TCR beta VDJ and CDR3 relied on genomic DNA as its template. TCRdb reprocessed the reads with MiXCR, giving one entry per CDR3 protein. The sample gives about 290,000 distinct CDR3 sequences, 56% of which show up once; under 1.5% is in the top ten. Selection for sequencing was limited to patients who had shown CD8+CD57+ cell expansion by flow cytometry. The sample comprised sorted CD4+, CD8+, or CD8+CD57+ T cells (not recorded which) from PBMCs. Source of these receptors: a human donor with aplastic anemia.

This chain uses TRBV18 with TRBJ1-2; D gene uncertain. Germline V gives CDR1 KGHSH, CDR2 LQKENI. V lost 6 bases and J lost 8, with 22 bases in between. The CDR3 length is 15 residues. CDR3 sequence (DNA): TGTGCCAGCTCCCCTAGCGGAGCTCTTCCCGTAGGCTACACCTTC. Protein product: CASSPSGALPVGYTF.

The chain is built from TRBV29-1 and TRBJ1-1, with D possibly being TRBD1 (5 bases). Germline CDR1 reads SQVTM; CDR2 reads ANQGSEA. The CDR3 is made up of 13 amino acids. V was cut by 7 bases and J by 4 bases, with 16 bases left in between. This CDR3 is CSAGQGEGTEAFF. In nucleotides, the CDR3 is TGCAGCGCCGGTCAGGGAGAGGGCACTGAAGCTTTCTTT.

This clonotype was counted ten times or more. The J gene is TRBJ1-3, the V gene TRBV29-1; D not certain. The germline gives CDR1 SQVTM, CDR2 ANQGSEA. This CDR3 spans 11 amino acids. The V gene lost 6 bases and the J gene lost 0 bases, with 3 bases spanning the gap. CDR3 coding DNA: TGCAGCGTGCTCTCTGGAAACACCATATATTTT. Encoded protein: CSVLSGNTIYF.

Note on this clonotype: This is likely a read error, given that the CDR3 carries no conserved phenylalanine or tryptophan at its end. Because the CDR3's place on the DNA is in doubt, the DNA is left out and the CDR3 is given as listed by TCRdb. V gene TRBV5-4 combines with J gene TRBJ1-6. Counting both end residues, the CDR3 totals 8 amino acids. From germline, CDR1 is SGHNT and CDR2 YYREEE (reference sequence). This CDR3 reads CASSPGNG.

This clonotype has a count of ten or more. This sequence joins TRBV19 and TRBJ1-5, with unresolved D. CDR1 is LNHDA, CDR2 SQIVND, per germline (reference sequence). Between the trimmed V and J ends, which lost 7 bases and 0 bases, there was a span of 13 bases. The CDR3 totals 15 residues. The CDR3 region is CASNIGLISNQPQHF. CDR3 DNA: TGTGCCAGTAACATAGGACTGATTAGCAATCAGCCCCAGCATTTT.

This clonotype was found many times. The chain uses TRBV27 and TRBJ2-7, with D hard to call. This CDR3 is 14 amino acids long. CDR1 MNHEY and CDR2 SMNVEV come from the germline V gene (reference sequence). With 1 base removed from V and 2 bases from J, the gap between germline ends came to 9 bases. In DNA form, the CDR3 reads TGTGCCAGCAGTTTATACCCCAGAACCTACGAGCAGTACTTC. Translation gives CASSLYPRTYEQYF.

The chain is built from TRBV19 and TRBJ2-7, with TRBD2 identical over 11 bases. The CDR3 has 14 amino acids. Per the germline V gene, CDR1 is LNHDA and CDR2 is SQIVND (reference sequence). V was clipped by 6 bases and J by 0 bases; unmatched bases: 1. In nucleotides, the CDR3 is TGTGCCAGTAGAACTAGCGGGAGCTCCTACGAGCAGTACTTC. It is translated as CASRTSGSSYEQYF.

The gene calls are TRBV7-2 and TRBJ2-3; D might be TRBD1 (6 bases). CDR1 and CDR2 from the germline V gene are SGHTA and FQGNSA. The CDR3 is 15 amino acids. V lost 8 bases, J lost 2 bases, and 17 bases lay in between. Written as DNA, the CDR3 is TGTGCCAGCGCCCCAGGACAGAGCATCACAGATACGCAGTATTTT. It is translated as CASAPGQSITDTQYF.

This chain joins TRBV2 and TRBJ1-4; the D is unclear. CDR1 and CDR2 (germline): SNHLY, FYNNEI. V was clipped by 7 bases and J by 7 bases, with 13 bases between them. CDR3 length: 13 residues. The CDR3 spells CASNGFLGEKLFF. The CDR3 nucleotides are TGTGCCAGCAACGGTTTTTTGGGTGAAAAACTGTTTTTT.

The J gene is TRBJ2-1, the V gene TRBV3-1; 9 nucleotides line up with TRBD1. The length of the CDR3 is 15 residues. The ends lost 0 bases at V and 10 bases at J; junction bases unmatched: 7. The germline gives CDR1 LGHDT, CDR2 YNNKEL (reference sequence). This chain's CDR3 is CASSQDGTGSLEQFF. CDR3 DNA: TGTGCCAGCAGCCAAGATGGGACAGGGAGTTTGGAGCAGTTCTTC.

This clonotype appeared many times. The V call is TRBV19, the J call TRBJ2-3, with TRBD2 matching 7 bases. V trimming: 3 bases; J trimming: 3 bases; junction bases outside the gene matches: 6. Germline CDR1 is LNHDA and CDR2 is SQIVND (reference sequence). This CDR3 is 15 amino acids long. CDR3 sequence: CASSIQSGGTDTQYF. The CDR3 nucleotides read TGTGCCAGTAGTATTCAATCGGGGGGAACAGATACGCAGTATTTT.

The table lists this clonotype with a few counts. The V gene is TRBV2, the J gene TRBJ1-3; TRBD1 agrees at 7 bases. V lost 2 bases to trimming and J lost 16 bases; unmatched junction nucleotides: 20. Germline-derived CDR1 and CDR2 are SNHLY and FYNNEI. The CDR3 has 16 residues. The CDR3 nucleotides are TGTGCCAGCAGTGAAAGTCGGGGACAGATCATCTCGCCCGACTATTTT. Encoded protein: CASSESRGQIISPDYF. Based on the CDR3 plus reference TRBV2 and TRBJ1-3, the full variable domain is EPEVTQTPSHQVTQMGQEVILRCVPISNHLYFYWYRQILGQKVEFLVSFYNNEISEKSEIFDDQFSVERPDGSNFTLKIRSTKLEDSAMYFCASSESRGQIISPDYFGEGSWLTVV.

The rearrangement links TRBV7-9 to TRBJ1-5; D perhaps matches TRBD1 (6 bases). The germline V gene has CDR1 SEHNR and CDR2 FQNEAQ (reference sequence). The CDR3 is 14 residues long. The V and J ends lost 1 base and 14 bases respectively, with 18 bases between them. CDR3 bases: TGTGCCAGCAGCTTAGTCCTAGCGGGGGGGCATGAGCATTTT. The encoded protein is CASSLVLAGGHEHF. The full variable domain, completed using reference TRBV7-9 and TRBJ1-5, is DTGVSQNPRHKITKRGQNVTFRCDPISEHNRLYWYRQTLGQGPEFLTYFQNEAQLEKSRLLSDRFSAERPKGSFSTLEIQRTEQGDSAMYLCASSLVLAGGHEHFGDGTRLSIL.

The J gene is TRBJ1-5, the V gene TRBV7-2; D unclear. Deletions cut 5 bases from V and 4 bases from J, with 6 bases between. CDR1 is SGHTA, CDR2 FQGNSA, per germline. This CDR3 has 12 amino acids. CDR3 in amino acids: CASSLENQPQHF. CDR3 coding DNA: TGTGCCAGCAGCCTCGAGAATCAGCCCCAGCATTTT. The complete variable domain, with remaining parts taken from reference TRBV7-2 and TRBJ1-5, reads GAGVSQSPSNKVTEKGKDVELRCDPISGHTALYWYRQSLGQGLEFLIYFQGNSAPDKSGLPSDRFSAERTGGSVSTLTIQRTQQEDSAVYLCASSLENQPQHFGDGTRLSIL.

This clonotype was seen once. This chain uses TRBV24-1 with TRBJ2-3; the match to TRBD1 covers 10 bases. V was clipped by 5 bases and J by 3 bases; unmatched bases: 16. CDR1 and CDR2 from the germline V gene are KGHDR and SFDVKD. This CDR3 comprises 19 residues. This CDR3 is CATSGTGTGDRELTDTQYF. DNA of the CDR3: TGTGCCACCAGTGGGACCGGGACAGGGGACCGTGAATTGACAGATACGCAGTATTTT.

The chain has TRBV24-1 and TRBJ2-2; D may match TRBD1 or TRBD2 (5 bases each). There are 14 residues in the CDR3. CDR1 is KGHDR, CDR2 SFDVKD, per germline. Trimming took 6 bases from V and 7 from J, leaving 14 bases between them. Here the CDR3 DNA reads TGTGCCACCAGTAACGAGGGGACGGGCGGGGAGCTGTTTTTT. Encoded protein: CATSNEGTGGELFF.

The chain employs TRBV7-9 and TRBJ1-2; TRBD1 aligns across 8 bases. The trim removed 1 base at V and 2 bases at J, leaving 3 bases unmatched. CDR1 SEHNR and CDR2 FQNEAQ come from the germline V gene (reference sequence). The CDR3 runs 15 residues. CDR3 nucleotide sequence: TGTGCCAGCAGCTTAGGGACAGGGTCAAACTATGGCTACACCTTC. Encoded protein: CASSLGTGSNYGYTF.

This clonotype was detected many times. The rearrangement uses TRBV7-9 and TRBJ2-7; 12 bases are a match to TRBD2. The junction had 3 bases not matched to a gene; V was cut back by 1 base and J by 5 bases. This CDR3 is built from 15 residues. Germline CDR1 and CDR2: SEHNR and FQNEAQ (reference sequence). The DNA of the CDR3 is TGTGCCAGCAGCTTAGGACTAGCGGGGGTCGACGAGCAGTACTTC. Amino acids: CASSLGLAGVDEQYF.

This rearrangement joins TRBV7-8 to TRBJ1-5, with 8 bases identical to TRBD1. The CDR3 consists of 13 residues. CDR1 and CDR2 (germline): SGHVS, FQNEAQ. V lost 5 bases and J lost 6; bases outside the gene matches: 3. Here the CDR3 reads CASSADRVQPQHF. The CDR3 region has the DNA TGTGCCAGCAGCGCGGACAGGGTTCAGCCCCAGCATTTT.